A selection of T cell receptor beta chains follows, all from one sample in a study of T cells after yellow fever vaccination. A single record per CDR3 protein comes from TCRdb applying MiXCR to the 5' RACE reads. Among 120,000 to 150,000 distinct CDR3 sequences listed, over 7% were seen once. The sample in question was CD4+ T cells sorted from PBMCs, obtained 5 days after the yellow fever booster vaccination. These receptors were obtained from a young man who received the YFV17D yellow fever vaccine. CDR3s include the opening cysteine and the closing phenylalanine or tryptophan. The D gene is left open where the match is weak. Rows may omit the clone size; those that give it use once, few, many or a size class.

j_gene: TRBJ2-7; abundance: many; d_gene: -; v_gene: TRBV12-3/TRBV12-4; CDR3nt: TGTGCCAGCAGTTTAGCGCAGTCGGCCTCCGAGCAGTACTTC; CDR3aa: CASSLAQSASEQYF
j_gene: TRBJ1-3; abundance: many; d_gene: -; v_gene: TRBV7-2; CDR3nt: TGTGCCAGCAGCTTAAGTTGGGGCTCTGGAAACACCATATATTTT; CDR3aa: CASSLSWGSGNTIYF
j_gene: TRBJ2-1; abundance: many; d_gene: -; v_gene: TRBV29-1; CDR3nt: TGCAGCGCCGAACCCCCGGGACGGGGCAATGAGCAGTTCTTC; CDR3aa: CSAEPPGRGNEQFF
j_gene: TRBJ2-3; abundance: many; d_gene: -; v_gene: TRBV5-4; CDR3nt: TGTGCCAGCAGCACGGGACCTAGGGATACGCAGTATTTT; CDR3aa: CASSTGPRDTQYF
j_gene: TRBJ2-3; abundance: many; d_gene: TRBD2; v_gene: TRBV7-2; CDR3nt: TGTGCCAGCAGCCTTAAGCGGGGGGGCACAGATACGCAGTATTTT; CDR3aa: CASSLKRGGTDTQYF
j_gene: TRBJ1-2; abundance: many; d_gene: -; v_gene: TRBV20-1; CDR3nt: TGCAGTGCGTCGAGTGGTGGCTACACCTTC; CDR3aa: CSASSGGYTF
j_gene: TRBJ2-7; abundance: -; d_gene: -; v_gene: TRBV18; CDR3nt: TGTGCCAGCTCACCTCCGGGGCTAGGAGGCTACGAGCAGTACTTC; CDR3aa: CASSPPGLGGYEQYF
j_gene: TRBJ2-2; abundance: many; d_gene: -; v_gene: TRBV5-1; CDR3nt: TGCGCCAGCAGCTTGGCGGCTAGTCCCACCGGGGAGCTGTTTTTT; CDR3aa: CASSLAASPTGELFF
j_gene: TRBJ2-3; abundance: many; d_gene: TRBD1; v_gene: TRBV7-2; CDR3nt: TGTGCCAGCAGCTTGGACAGGCGGAATACGCAGTATTTT; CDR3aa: CASSLDRRNTQYF
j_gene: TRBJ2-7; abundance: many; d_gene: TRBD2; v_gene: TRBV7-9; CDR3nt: TGTGCCAGCAGCCCGACCTTGCTAGCGGGGCATGGTGAGCAGTACTTC; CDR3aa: CASSPTLLAGHGEQYF
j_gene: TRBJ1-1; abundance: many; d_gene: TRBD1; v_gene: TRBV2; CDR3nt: TGTGCCAGCAGTGGCCCTACAGGGGCGACTGAAGCTTTCTTT; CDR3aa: CASSGPTGATEAFF
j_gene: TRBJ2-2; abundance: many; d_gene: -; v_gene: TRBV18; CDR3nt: TGTGCCAGCTCAATCGGAAGGGGAGCCACCGGGGAGCTGTTTTTT; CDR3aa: CASSIGRGATGELFF
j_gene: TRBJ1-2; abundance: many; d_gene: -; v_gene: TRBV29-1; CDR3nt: TGCAGCGTTGAAGATCGTGGGAGGAACTATGGCTACACCTTC; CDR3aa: CSVEDRGRNYGYTF
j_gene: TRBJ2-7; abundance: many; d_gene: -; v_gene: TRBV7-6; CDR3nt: TGTGCCAGCAGCGTCGCCGGGGATAGCTCCTACGAGCAGTACTTC; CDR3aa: CASSVAGDSSYEQYF
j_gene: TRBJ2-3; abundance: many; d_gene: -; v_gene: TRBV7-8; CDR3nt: TGTGCCAGCAGCTCCGAGGGGAGAAGCACAGATACGCAGTATTTT; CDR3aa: CASSSEGRSTDTQYF
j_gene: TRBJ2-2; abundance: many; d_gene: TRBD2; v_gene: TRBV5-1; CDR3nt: TGCGCCAGCAGTCAGGGACTAGCGGCCACCGGGGAGCTGTTTTTT; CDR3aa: CASSQGLAATGELFF
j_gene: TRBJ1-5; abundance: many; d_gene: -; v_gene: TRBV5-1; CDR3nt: TGCGCCAGCAGGTCCGAGGGGGAGGGAGGCAATCAGCCCCAGCATTTT; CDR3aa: CASRSEGEGGNQPQHF
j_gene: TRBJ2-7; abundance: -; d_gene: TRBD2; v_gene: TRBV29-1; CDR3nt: TGCAGCGTTGAATCTAGCGGGTACGAGCAGTACTTC; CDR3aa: CSVESSGYEQYF
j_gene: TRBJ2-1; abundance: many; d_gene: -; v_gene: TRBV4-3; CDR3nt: TGCGCCAGCAGCCATCTAGCGTGGAATGAGCAGTTCTTC; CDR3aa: CASSHLAWNEQFF
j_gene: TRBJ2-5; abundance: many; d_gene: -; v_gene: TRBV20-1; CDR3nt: TGCAGTGCTACTACCCCACAGGGAGAACAAGAGACCCAGTACTTC; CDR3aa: CSATTPQGEQETQYF
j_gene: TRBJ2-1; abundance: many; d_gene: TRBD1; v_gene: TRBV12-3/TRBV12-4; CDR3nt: TGTGCCAGCAGTTCCACAGGGGCATACAATGAGCAGTTCTTC; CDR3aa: CASSSTGAYNEQFF
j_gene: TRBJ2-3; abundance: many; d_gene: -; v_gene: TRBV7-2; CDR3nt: TGTGCCAGCAGCTCGAGTGGGGGAGATACGCAGTATTTT; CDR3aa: CASSSSGGDTQYF
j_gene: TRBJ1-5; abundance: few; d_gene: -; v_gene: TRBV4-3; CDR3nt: TGCGCCAGCAGCCAAGAGTTCTCGACCAAACGGGGTCAGCCCCAGCATTTT; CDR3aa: CASSQEFSTKRGQPQHF
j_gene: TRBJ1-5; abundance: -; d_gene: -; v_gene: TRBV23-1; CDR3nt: TGCGCCAGCAGTCATATGTTTGGGGGCTTCGGTCAGCCCCAGCATTTT; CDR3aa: CASSHMFGGFGQPQHF
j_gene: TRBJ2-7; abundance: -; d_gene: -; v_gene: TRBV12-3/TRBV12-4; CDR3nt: TGTGCCAGCAGTTTCGGGGGGACAGCCGGGTCCCCCTACGAGCAGTACTTC; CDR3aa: CASSFGGTAGSPYEQYF
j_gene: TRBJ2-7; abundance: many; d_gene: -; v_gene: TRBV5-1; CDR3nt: TGCGCCAGCAGGTACGACTACCCTCTCGAGCAGTACTTC; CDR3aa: CASRYDYPLEQYF
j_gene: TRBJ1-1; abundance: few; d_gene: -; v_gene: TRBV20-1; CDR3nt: TGCAGTGCTAGGGGGGGGGGCCCGAACACTGAAGCTTTCTTT; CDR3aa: CSARGGGPNTEAFF
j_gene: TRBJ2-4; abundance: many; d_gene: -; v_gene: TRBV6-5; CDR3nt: TGTGCCAGCAGTTACCCGCAACTCGATATGGGCAAAAACATTCAGTACTTC; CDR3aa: CASSYPQLDMGKNIQYF
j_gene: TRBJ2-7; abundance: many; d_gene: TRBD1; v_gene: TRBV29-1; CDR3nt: TGCAGCGTCTCCGGGACAGCTGGTTTGGAGCAGTACTTC; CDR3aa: CSVSGTAGLEQYF
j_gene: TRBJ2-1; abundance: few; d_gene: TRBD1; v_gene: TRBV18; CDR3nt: TGTGCCAGCTCACCACCGCATCCGGACAGGGGGTCCAATGAGCAGTTCTTC; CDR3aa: CASSPPHPDRGSNEQFF
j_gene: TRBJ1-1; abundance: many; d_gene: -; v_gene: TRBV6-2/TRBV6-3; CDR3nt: TGTGCCAGCAGTTACTTGAAAGAAGCTTTCTTT; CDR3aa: CASSYLKEAFF
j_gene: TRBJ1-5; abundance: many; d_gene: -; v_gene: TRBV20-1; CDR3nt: TGCAGTGCTCTCCAGGGGATGGGACAGCCCCAGCATTTT; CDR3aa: CSALQGMGQPQHF
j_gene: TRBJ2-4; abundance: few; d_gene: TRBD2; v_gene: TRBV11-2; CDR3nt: TGTGCCAGCAGCTTAGGAGCGGGACTAGCGGGAGAATTAGCCAAAAACATTCAGTACTTC; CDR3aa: CASSLGAGLAGELAKNIQYF